Following are 20 T cell receptor beta chains from one sample sequenced in a study of cytomegalovirus exposure and HLA in healthy donors. PCR involved 60 Vbeta and 13 Jbeta primers. Here immunoSEQ multiplex PCR was the method, and the copy in TCRdb shows in-frame clones only, minus some. The sample contains about 69,000 clones, approximately 80% of which appear only once. Specimen: PBMCs. These receptors originate from a man between 18 and 35 years old in good health and CMV-seronegative.

This clone was observed once. The chain joins TRBV12-5 to TRBJ1-6; D may be TRBD1 (6 bases). Trimming pared 5 bases from V and 14 bases from J, leaving 22 bases between. Germline V lookup: CDR1 LGHNT, CDR2 FRNRAP. This CDR3 has 15 amino acids. CDR3 protein: CASGPRQGNRPALHF. In DNA, the CDR3 is TGTGCTAGTGGTCCACGCCAGGGGAATCGACCGGCCCTCCACTTT. Combining the CDR3 with reference TRBV12-5 and TRBJ1-6 gives the whole variable domain DARVTQTPRHKVTEMGQEVTMRCQPILGHNTVFWYRQTMMQGLELLAYFRNRAPLDDSGMPKDRFSAEMPDATLATLKIQPSEPRDSAVYFCASGPRQGNRPALHFGNGTRLTVT.

This chain joins TRBV27 and TRBJ2-2; 9 bases fit TRBD2. Germline-derived CDR1 and CDR2 are MNHEY and SMNVEV (reference sequence). The CDR3 extends over 17 amino acids. The V and J ends lost 3 bases and 0 bases, in that order; junction bases with no gene match: 5. CDR3 residues: CASSFLRGGTNTGELFF. The CDR3 region has the DNA TGTGCCAGCAGTTTCTTGCGGGGGGGAACGAACACCGGGGAGCTGTTTTTT.

This clone appeared once. This chain links TRBV2 with TRBJ1-5, with a possible D match to TRBD1 (5 bases). The CDR3 sequence is 14 residues long. Trimming took off 5 bases at V and 0 bases at J, with 8 bases between the two ends. The germline CDR1 and CDR2 sequences are SNHLY and FYNNEI. The CDR3 loop reads CASSYDSSNQPQHF. The DNA for the CDR3 is TGTGCCAGCAGTTACGACAGTAGCAATCAGCCCCAGCATTTT.

This chain links TRBV9 with TRBJ2-5; the match to TRBD2 covers 8 bases. The CDR3 extends over 16 amino acids. Germline V gene lookup returns CDR1 SGDLS and CDR2 YYNGEE. The V segment lost 0 bases and the J segment 2 bases; nucleotides outside the gene matches: 6. The CDR3: CASSVGGGIGQETQYF. CDR3 sequence (DNA): TGTGCCAGCAGCGTAGGCGGGGGGATAGGTCAAGAGACCCAGTACTTC.

CDR3 nucleotides: TGTGCCAGCTCACCAATGACTAGCTCGGGGCAAGAGACCCAGTACTTC. It encodes CASSPMTSSGQETQYF. This chain uses TRBV18 with TRBJ2-5; TRBD2 agrees at 7 bases. This CDR3 region has 16 residues. V lost 2 bases to trimming and J lost 2 bases; unmatched junction nucleotides: 8. Germline V gene sequence: CDR1 KGHSH, CDR2 LQKENI.

The chain is built from TRBV4-2 and TRBJ2-1; tentative D call: TRBD2 (5 bases). The germline CDR1 and CDR2 sequences are LGHNA and YNFKEQ. The CDR3 runs to 15 residues. Deletions cut 0 bases from V and 7 bases from J, with 13 bases between. The CDR3, as DNA: TGTGCCAGCAGCCAAGATGAAACTAGATGGAATGAGCAGTTCTTC. Its translation: CASSQDETRWNEQFF.

The chain recombines TRBV27 with TRBJ1-1; D call uncertain. Trimming cost V 8 bases and J 1 base, with 14 bases left between them. The germline CDR1 and CDR2 sequences are MNHEY and SMNVEV (reference sequence). This CDR3 spans 14 amino acids. DNA for the CDR3: TGTGCCAGCTCTAAGAGGCCGGGGAACACTGAAGCTTTCTTT. This codes for CASSKRPGNTEAFF.

The rearrangement uses TRBV7-6 and TRBJ2-7, with a tentative D call TRBD2 (6 bases). The CDR3 runs to 14 residues. The V end lost 1 base, the J end lost 0 bases, and 7 bases lay between the germline ends. The V gene's germline CDR1 is SGHVS and CDR2 FNYEAQ. Here the CDR3 reads CASSLERVSYEQYF. Here the CDR3 DNA reads TGTGCCAGCAGCTTAGAGCGGGTCTCCTACGAGCAGTACTTC.

The rearrangement joins TRBV4-1 to TRBJ2-5; perhaps TRBD2 as D (6 bases). The CDR3 is made up of 15 amino acids. Trimming left V 2 bases short and J 1 base short, with 11 bases between. Germline-derived CDR1 and CDR2 are MGHRA and YSYEKL. In DNA form, the CDR3 reads TGCGCCAGCAGCCAATTTTTAGCGGCCCAAGAGACCCAGTACTTC. Translation: CASSQFLAAQETQYF.

In regard to this clone: The limits of the CDR3 on the DNA are not certain, so only TCRdb's listed CDR3 is given. The J gene is TRBJ1-5, the V gene TRBV30; the D call in the table, TRBD1, was not verified against the DNA. Germline lookup yields CDR1 GTSNPN and CDR2 SVGIG (reference sequence). A total of 13 residues make up the CDR3, ends included. CDR3 sequence reads: CAWSVLFGTGTNF.

The chain links TRBV6-5 to TRBJ2-3; D is unresolved. The V gene's germline CDR1 is MNHEY and CDR2 SVGAGI. This CDR3 has 13 amino acids. Trimming shortened V by 2 bases and J by 5 bases, and 8 bases separated the two germline ends. The CDR3 region is CASSYGDKDTQYF. For the CDR3, the DNA is TGTGCCAGCAGTTACGGCGACAAAGATACGCAGTATTTT.

This rearrangement joins TRBV10-3 to TRBJ2-7; D is possibly TRBD2 (6 bases). The germline gives CDR1 ENHRY, CDR2 SYGVKD. This CDR3 comprises 13 residues. The germline V and J ends were trimmed by 2 bases and 6 bases, with 11 bases remaining between them. DNA for the CDR3: TGTGCCATCAGTGAGCCGGGGGTTTCCGAGCAGTACGTC. Its translation: CAISEPGVSEQYV.

V and J are TRBV19 and TRBJ2-1; 7 bases agree with TRBD1. Trimming removed 7 bases from V and 0 bases from J; junction bases left unmatched: 9. The germline CDR1 and CDR2 sequences are LNHDA and SQIVND (reference sequence). This CDR3 has 16 residues. The CDR3 reads CASKERGPSSYNEQFF. CDR3 DNA: TGTGCCAGTAAGGAAAGGGGGCCTAGCTCCTACAATGAGCAGTTCTTC.

The rearrangement links TRBV14 to TRBJ2-5; D perhaps matches TRBD2 (6 bases). The CDR3 has 16 residues. The germline CDR1 and CDR2 sequences are SGHDN and FVKESK. With 0 bases removed from V and 0 bases from J, the gap between germline ends came to 11 bases. The CDR3 here is CASSQDIWGDQETQYF. CDR3 in DNA: TGTGCCAGCAGCCAAGATATTTGGGGGGACCAAGAGACCCAGTACTTC. Combining the CDR3 with reference TRBV14 and TRBJ2-5 gives the whole variable domain EAGVTQFPSHSVIEKGQTVTLRCDPISGHDNLYWYRRVMGKEIKFLLHFVKESKQDESGMPNNRFLAERTGGTYSTLKVQPAELEDSGVYFCASSQDIWGDQETQYFGPGTRLLVL.

The chain employs TRBV6-6 and TRBJ2-2, with 10 bases identical to TRBD1. Looked up from germline, CDR1 is MNHNY and CDR2 is SVGAGI (reference sequence). The CDR3 spans 15 residues. J lost 3 bases, V lost 6 bases, and 4 bases had no gene match. The CDR3 DNA sequence: TGTGCCAGCAGGCGACAGGGGGCAGACACCGGGGAGCTGTTTTTT. Translation: CASRRQGADTGELFF.

The rearrangement links TRBV25-1 to TRBJ2-7; 8 nucleotides match TRBD1. V shed 3 bases, J shed 6 bases, and the junction held 13 bases outside the gene matches. The CDR3 loop spans 16 amino acids. Germline V lookup: CDR1 MGHDK, CDR2 SYGVNS. CDR3 region: CASSDLRGRDISEQYF. The DNA of the CDR3 is TGTGCCAGCAGTGACCTCAGGGGGCGGGATATTAGCGAGCAGTACTTC.

The chain links TRBV7-6 to TRBJ2-6, with a possible D match to TRBD1 (6 bases). Germline V gene sequence: CDR1 SGHVS, CDR2 FNYEAQ. The CDR3 has 15 amino acids. Trimming stripped 5 bases from V and 4 bases from J, with 12 bases between. CDR3 sequence: CASSPGATGANVLTF. For the CDR3, the DNA is TGTGCCAGCAGCCCAGGGGCGACAGGGGCCAACGTCCTGACTTTC.

The chain is built from TRBV5-4 and TRBJ1-1; perhaps TRBD1 as D (5 bases). CDR1 and CDR2 (germline): SGHNT, YYREEE (reference sequence). With 2 bases removed from V and 3 bases from J, the gap between germline ends came to 14 bases. The CDR3 is 15 residues long. The DNA of the CDR3 is TGTGCCAGCAGCTTTTCGGTCAGGGCGGACACTGAAGCTTTCTTT. Amino acids: CASSFSVRADTEAFF.

This chain connects TRBV5-6 to TRBJ2-1; TRBD1 might be the D (5 bases). Germline-derived CDR1 and CDR2 are SGHDT and YYEEEE. This CDR3 has 14 residues. The V gene lost 4 bases and the J gene lost 4 bases, with 12 bases spanning the gap. CDR3 loop: CASSVVRTYNEQFF. The CDR3 region has the DNA TGTGCCAGCAGCGTCGTAAGGACATACAATGAGCAGTTCTTC.

This clone showed up just a few times. This chain uses TRBV7-9 with TRBJ1-5, with D unclear. This CDR3 contains 14 residues. The ends were cut back, 1 base at V and 4 bases at J, with 8 bases in the middle. Germline CDR1 is SEHNR and CDR2 is FQNEAQ (reference sequence). The CDR3 sequence is CASSLGQTNQPQHF. In DNA, the CDR3 is TGTGCCAGCAGCTTAGGGCAGACTAATCAGCCCCAGCATTTT.